Following are 10 T cell receptor beta chains from one sample sequenced in a study of cytomegalovirus exposure and HLA in healthy donors. The PCR made use of 60 Vbeta and 13 Jbeta primers. Libraries were prepared by immunoSEQ multiplex PCR; TCRdb keeps only in-frame clonotypes and omits some of them. The sample gives some 56,000 clones, around 83% of which show up once; 1.5% to 2% is in the top ten. The specimen was PBMCs. These receptors all come from a human donor in good health.

The chain links TRBV30 to TRBJ2-3; D remains ambiguous. The CDR3 length is 11 residues. Germline values: CDR1 GTSNPN, CDR2 SVGIG (reference sequence). Trimming took off 3 bases at V and 6 bases at J, with 7 bases between the two ends. CDR3 residues: CAWSMRDTQYF. CDR3 in DNA: TGTGCCTGGAGCATGAGGGATACGCAGTATTTT.

The chain recombines TRBV11-2 with TRBJ2-3; 9 nucleotides match TRBD2. CDR1 is SGHAT and CDR2 is FQNNGV in the germline V gene. The CDR3 loop spans 14 amino acids. The J segment lost 0 bases and the V segment lost 7 bases, leaving 2 bases of the junction unmatched. The CDR3 protein is CASKTSGSTDTQYF. The CDR3 nucleotides are TGTGCCAGCAAAACTAGCGGGAGCACAGATACGCAGTATTTT. Full variable domain (missing parts from reference TRBV11-2 and TRBJ2-3): EAGVAQSPRYKIIEKRQSVAFWCNPISGHATLYWYQQILGQGPKLLIQFQNNGVVDDSQLPKDRFSAERLKGVDSTLKIQPAKLEDSAVYLCASKTSGSTDTQYFGPGTRLTVL.

This clone was seen a single time. The rearrangement uses TRBV4-3 and TRBJ2-2; 8 bases are shared with TRBD2. Germline CDR1 LGHNA, CDR2 YSLEER. The junction had 13 bases not matched to a gene; V was cut back by 4 bases and J by 3 bases. The CDR3 extends over 18 amino acids. The CDR3 DNA reads TGCGCCAGCAGCCCCCGCCGGACTAGCTCGGCTTACACCGGGGAGCTGTTTTTT. Protein: CASSPRRTSSAYTGELFF.

The CDR3 DNA sequence: TGTGCCAGCAGCCCCTTCACAGATACGCAGTATTTT. Its translation: CASSPFTDTQYF. The chain combines TRBV13 with TRBJ2-3; D gene uncertain. V lost 5 bases to trimming and J lost 2 bases, with 5 bases between them. CDR3 length: 12 residues. Per germline, CDR1 PRHDT and CDR2 FYEKMQ (reference sequence).

The chain has TRBV10-3 and TRBJ2-1, with D perhaps TRBD1 (6 bases). The CDR3 is made up of 14 amino acids. Germline CDR1 ENHRY, CDR2 SYGVKD. V lost 1 base and J 15 bases, leaving 19 bases between the germline ends. The CDR3 DNA reads as TGTGCCATCAGTGAGTTGGGGGCCTCAGGGGCTTGGTTCTTC. Its protein is CAISELGASGAWFF.

The gene calls are TRBV29-1 and TRBJ1-1, with TRBD1 identical over 8 bases. Germline V gives CDR1 SQVTM, CDR2 ANQGSEA. V gave up 7 bases and J gave up 0 bases; unmatched junction bases: 7. CDR3 length: 14 amino acids. In DNA form, the CDR3 reads TGCAGCGCACAGGGGGTCAGTATGAACACTGAAGCTTTCTTT. This gives the protein CSAQGVSMNTEAFF.

J is TRBJ1-4 and V is TRBV27, with 8 positions matching TRBD1. V was pared by 3 bases and J by 10 bases, with 7 bases of the junction left unmatched. Germline V gene lookup returns CDR1 MNHEY and CDR2 SMNVEV (reference sequence). The CDR3 consists of 14 residues. The CDR3 reads CASSLSGQGGKLFF. Written as DNA, the CDR3 is TGTGCCAGCAGTTTGTCTGGACAGGGAGGAAAACTGTTTTTT.

The chain is built from TRBV6-1 and TRBJ2-7; a weak D match, TRBD2 (6 bases). Germline CDR1 is MNHNS and CDR2 is SASEGT. This CDR3 has 13 residues. With 6 bases removed from V and 0 bases from J, the gap between germline ends came to 9 bases. DNA of the CDR3: TGTGCCAGCAGCCTGGGGGGCTCCTACGAGCAGTACTTC. Protein sequence: CASSLGGSYEQYF.

The J gene is TRBJ2-1, the V gene TRBV28; 13 positions match TRBD2. Trimming at V came to 5 bases and at J to 8 bases, leaving 6 bases not matched to a gene. The CDR3 length is 15 residues. Germline lookup yields CDR1 MDHEN and CDR2 SYDVKM. CDR3 region: CASSVGLAGVYEQFF. The CDR3 nucleotides are TGTGCCAGCAGTGTCGGACTAGCGGGAGTCTATGAGCAGTTCTTC.

V usage is TRBV6-4 and J usage is TRBJ2-3; 7 nucleotides agree with TRBD2. CDR1 and CDR2 (germline): MRHNA, SNTAGT. The CDR3 extends over 13 amino acids. With 6 bases clipped from V and 2 bases from J, the junction kept 2 bases outside the gene matches. This chain's CDR3 is CASSREVTDTQYF. The CDR3 nucleotides are TGTGCCAGCAGCCGGGAGGTCACAGATACGCAGTATTTT.